The clone carrying this T cell receptor beta chain was observed once. Germline loops: CDR1 MNHEY, CDR2 SMNVEV (reference sequence). The CDR3 is 16 amino acids. V was shortened by 5 bases and J by 8 bases, with 24 bases between the two germline ends. Negative isolation yielded CD4+ and CD8+ T cells, and FACS enriched TEMRA cells. These data originate in a study of CD8 T cells in Susac syndrome. The RNA, roughly 0.45 to 1 ug, was put through reverse transcription using random hexamers. TCR beta CDR3 was amplified by immunoSEQ multiplex PCR. This amplification extended across 54 Vbeta and 13 Jbeta segments. TCRdb used MiXCR to reprocess the immunoSEQ multiplex PCR reads, holding one entry per CDR3 protein. The data contain 250,000 to 350,000 distinct CDR3 sequences, 80% to 90% of them singletons.

The V gene is TRBV27, the J gene TRBJ1-2, with D uncertain. Sequenced: CD8+ T cells from PBMCs. This sequence was found in a human donor with multiple sclerosis. The CDR3 DNA is TGTGCCAGCAGTCCCTCGTTGGGGAGTATGATGTTGGGCTACACCTTC. Translation: CASSPSLGSMMLGYTF.